This record concerns one T cell receptor beta chain sequence. Germline V lookup: CDR1 KGHDR, CDR2 SFDVKD. The V and J ends lost 3 bases and 3 bases respectively, with 10 bases between them. The CDR3 runs 14 residues. In the study's own analysis: Reference gene primer amplification in the assay estimated nucleated cell counts. Libraries were prepared by immunoSEQ multiplex PCR; TCRdb keeps only in-frame clonotypes and omits some of them. V and J calls and clone size follow that table, whereas D and trimming were derived from the DNA. The sample carries fewer than 350,000 clones, about nine tenths recorded once. This entry is derived from a study of blood T cell repertoires in COVID-19. The wider study: Sources were T cells, B-cell-depleted T cells, or PBMCs; the material itself was cDNA or gDNA.

The specimen was PBMCs or T cells enriched from blood (not recorded which). The chain has TRBV24-1 and TRBJ1-1; possibly TRBD1 for D (5 bases). The clonotype originates from a man aged 55 to 69 who had recovered from COVID-19. CDR3 bases: TGTGCCACCAGTGATGGGGGGACGGACACTGAAGCTTTCTTT. Encoded protein: CATSDGGTDTEAFF.